This T cell receptor (beta chain) was obtained from a study of T cell responses to AZD1222 COVID-19 vaccine. Overall study findings and caveats: The donor group comprised mostly white British people and more females; the analysis possibly underestimated clonal diversity. The CD4 TCRs associated with vaccination extended across spike and predominated at 160-218 and 743-854. AZD1222 recipients seropositive at baseline numbered only six. Per reports, nearly half of all spike-specific TCRs target regions that are unmutated in variants.

Regarding this clone: Its antigen is not known. The junction departs from germline at one end; a sequencing error may be responsible.

Data came from immunoSEQ multiplex PCR; TCRdb stores just in-frame clones and leaves some out. The table shows 150,000 to 200,000 clones, with approximately 90% occurring only once. The CDR3 sequence is 14 residues long. Per germline, CDR1 SGHRS and CDR2 YFSETQ. This chain connects TRBV5-1 to TRBJ1-5, with D unresolved. Sequenced material: peripheral blood, taken 28 days after the second dose of the MenACWY control vaccine. The source is an adult who received the MenACWY meningococcal vaccine as a control. The CDR3 is CASSLGVSSQPQHF. CDR3 bases: TGCGCCAGCAGCTTGGGGGTCAGCAGTCAGCCCCAGCATTTT.